This TCR beta chain stems from a study of cytomegalovirus exposure and HLA in healthy donors. J was trimmed by 4 bases and V by 3 bases; bases with no gene match: 10. The CDR3 consists of 16 residues. Germline V CDR1 and CDR2: MGHRA, YSYEKL. PCR primers comprised 60 Vbeta and 13 Jbeta primers. TCRdb keeps only in-frame clones here, not all; method: immunoSEQ multiplex PCR. Here the sample spans over 90,000 clones, around four fifths being singletons. Study-wide points: In a later analysis, TCR beta V- and J-gene trimming was associated with a missense DCLRE1C variant. Later analysis placed DRB1 highest and HLA-C lowest in TCR association rates, which differed by HLA locus. The listing of roughly 160 TCR beta chains classed them as cytomegalovirus-associated.

This clone was seen only a few times. Its matching antigen is unknown. The chain links TRBV4-1 to TRBJ1-1; 8 bases match TRBD1. Sequencing was carried out using PBMCs. The sequence derives from a man aged 40-49 years in good health and CMV-seronegative. CDR3 residues: CASSHDRTGRSTEAFF. The CDR3 DNA sequence: TGCGCCAGCAGCCATGATCGGACAGGGCGGAGCACTGAAGCTTTCTTT.